The entry that follows covers one T cell receptor (beta chain) sequence. Its antigen is as yet unknown. This table comes from immunoSEQ multiplex PCR, and its TCRdb copy is limited to in-frame clones, with some not included. The sample has some 76,000 clones; 90% to 95% are singletons. This entry is derived from a study of brain T cells in children with intractable seizures. Study conclusions and caveats: Absence of clones before surgery may stem from lower sequencing depth.

The trim removed 5 bases at V and 5 bases at J, leaving 6 bases unmatched. This CDR3 is 14 amino acids long. The germline gives CDR1 MNHEY, CDR2 SVGAGI. This sequence originates from a boy in the first two years of life with tuberous sclerosis and intractable seizures. This chain uses TRBV6-5 with TRBJ1-1, with 9 nucleotides matching TRBD1. The source was peripheral blood, collected at surgery. This chain's CDR3 is CASSTRQGETEAFF. CDR3 nucleotides: TGTGCCAGCAGTACCCGACAGGGGGAAACTGAAGCTTTCTTT.